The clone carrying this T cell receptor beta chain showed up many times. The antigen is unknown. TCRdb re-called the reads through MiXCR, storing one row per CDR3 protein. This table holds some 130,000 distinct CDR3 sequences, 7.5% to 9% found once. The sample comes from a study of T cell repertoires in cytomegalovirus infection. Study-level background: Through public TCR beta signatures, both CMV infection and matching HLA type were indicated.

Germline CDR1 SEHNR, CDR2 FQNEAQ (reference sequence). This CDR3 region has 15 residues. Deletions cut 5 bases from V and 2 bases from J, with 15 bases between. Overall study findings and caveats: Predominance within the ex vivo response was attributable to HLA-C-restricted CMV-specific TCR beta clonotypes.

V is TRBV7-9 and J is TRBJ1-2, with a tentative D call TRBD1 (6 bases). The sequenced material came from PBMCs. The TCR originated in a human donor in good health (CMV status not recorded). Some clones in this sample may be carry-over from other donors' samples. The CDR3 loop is CASSASQGRNYGYTF. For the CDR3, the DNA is TGTGCCAGCAGCGCCTCACAGGGAAGGAACTATGGCTACACCTTC.